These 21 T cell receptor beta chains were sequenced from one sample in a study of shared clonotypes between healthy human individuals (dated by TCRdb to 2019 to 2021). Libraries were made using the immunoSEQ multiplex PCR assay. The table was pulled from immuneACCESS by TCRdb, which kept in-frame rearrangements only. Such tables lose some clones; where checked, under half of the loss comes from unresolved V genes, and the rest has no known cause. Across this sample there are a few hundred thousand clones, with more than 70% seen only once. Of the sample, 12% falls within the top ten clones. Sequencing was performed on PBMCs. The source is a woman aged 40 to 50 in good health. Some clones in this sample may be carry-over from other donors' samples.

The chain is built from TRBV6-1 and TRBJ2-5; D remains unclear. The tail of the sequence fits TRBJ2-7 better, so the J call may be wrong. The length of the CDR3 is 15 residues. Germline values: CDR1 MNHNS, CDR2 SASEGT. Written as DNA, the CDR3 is TGTGCCAGCTTAAGGGCCCTGGGAATGGGCTACGAGCAGTACTTC. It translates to CASLRALGMGYEQYF.

The DNA for the CDR3 is TGCGCCAGCAGCCAAGTCCCCCTCGGGAGCAAAAAGGGAGATACGCAGTATTTT. The encoded protein is CASSQVPLGSKKGDTQYF. V usage is TRBV4-1 and J usage is TRBJ2-3; TRBD2 is a possible D gene (6 bases). The CDR3 spans 18 residues. Germline values: CDR1 MGHRA, CDR2 YSYEKL. With 1 base removed from V and 5 bases from J, the gap between germline ends came to 22 bases.

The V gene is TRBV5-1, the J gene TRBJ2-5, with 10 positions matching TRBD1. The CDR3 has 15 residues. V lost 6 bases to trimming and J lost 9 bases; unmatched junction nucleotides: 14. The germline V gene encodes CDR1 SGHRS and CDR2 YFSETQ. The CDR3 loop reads CASTPPGTGAGAQYF. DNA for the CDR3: TGCGCCAGCACCCCCCCCGGGACAGGGGCAGGGGCCCAGTACTTC.

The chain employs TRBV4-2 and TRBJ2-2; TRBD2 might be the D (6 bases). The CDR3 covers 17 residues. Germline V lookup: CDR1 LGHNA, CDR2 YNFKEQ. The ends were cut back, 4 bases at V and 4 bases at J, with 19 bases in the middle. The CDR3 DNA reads TGTGCCAGCAGCCTTCAAGAGTCGGGGGATGGCACCGGGGAGCTGTTTTTT. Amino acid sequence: CASSLQESGDGTGELFF.

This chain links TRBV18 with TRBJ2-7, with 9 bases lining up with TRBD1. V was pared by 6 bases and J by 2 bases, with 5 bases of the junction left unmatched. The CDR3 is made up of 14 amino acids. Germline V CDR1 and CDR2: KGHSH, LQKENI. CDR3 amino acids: CASSRDRVTYEQYF. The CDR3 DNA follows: TGTGCCAGCTCCCGGGACAGGGTAACCTACGAGCAGTACTTC.

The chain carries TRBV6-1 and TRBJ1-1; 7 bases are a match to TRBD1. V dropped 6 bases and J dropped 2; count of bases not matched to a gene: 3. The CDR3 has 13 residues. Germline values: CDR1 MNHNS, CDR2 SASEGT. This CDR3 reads CASSRGFNTEAFF. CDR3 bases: TGTGCCAGCAGCAGGGGGTTCAACACTGAAGCTTTCTTT.

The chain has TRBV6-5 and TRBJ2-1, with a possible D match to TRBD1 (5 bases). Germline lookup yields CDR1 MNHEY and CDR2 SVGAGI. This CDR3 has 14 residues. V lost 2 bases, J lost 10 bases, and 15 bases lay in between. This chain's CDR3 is CASSYVSGAIEQFF. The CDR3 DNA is TGTGCCAGCAGTTACGTGTCTGGGGCTATAGAGCAGTTCTTC.

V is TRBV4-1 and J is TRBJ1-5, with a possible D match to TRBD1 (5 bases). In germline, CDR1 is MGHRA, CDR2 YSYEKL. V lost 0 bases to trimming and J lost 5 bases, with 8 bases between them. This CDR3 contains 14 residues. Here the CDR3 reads CASSQDSRDQPQHF. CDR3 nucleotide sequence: TGCGCCAGCAGCCAAGATAGCAGGGATCAGCCCCAGCATTTT.

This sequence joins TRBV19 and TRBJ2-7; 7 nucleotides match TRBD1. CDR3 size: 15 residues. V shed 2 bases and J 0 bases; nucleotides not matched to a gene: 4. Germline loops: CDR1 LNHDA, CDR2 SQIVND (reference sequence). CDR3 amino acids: CASSIRGQSSYEQYF. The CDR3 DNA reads TGTGCCAGTAGTATAAGGGGACAGAGCTCCTACGAGCAGTACTTC.

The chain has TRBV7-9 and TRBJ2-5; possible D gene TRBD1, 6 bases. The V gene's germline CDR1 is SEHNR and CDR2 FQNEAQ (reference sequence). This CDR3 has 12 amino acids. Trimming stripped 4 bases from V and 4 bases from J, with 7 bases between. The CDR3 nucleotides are TGTGCCAGCAGCTCACAGGGAGAGACCCAGTACTTC. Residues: CASSSQGETQYF.

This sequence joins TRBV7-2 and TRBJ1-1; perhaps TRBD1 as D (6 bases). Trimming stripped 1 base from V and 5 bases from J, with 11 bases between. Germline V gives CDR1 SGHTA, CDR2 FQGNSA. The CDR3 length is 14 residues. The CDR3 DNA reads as TGTGCCAGCAGCTTAGGTTTTCAGGGGACTGAAGCTTTCTTT. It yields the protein CASSLGFQGTEAFF.

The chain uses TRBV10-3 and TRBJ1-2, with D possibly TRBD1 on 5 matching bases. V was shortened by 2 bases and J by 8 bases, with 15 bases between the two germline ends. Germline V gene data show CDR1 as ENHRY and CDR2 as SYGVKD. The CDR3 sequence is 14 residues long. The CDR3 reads CAISEGQGVRGYTF. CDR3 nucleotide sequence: TGTGCCATCAGTGAGGGGCAGGGAGTGCGGGGCTACACCTTC.

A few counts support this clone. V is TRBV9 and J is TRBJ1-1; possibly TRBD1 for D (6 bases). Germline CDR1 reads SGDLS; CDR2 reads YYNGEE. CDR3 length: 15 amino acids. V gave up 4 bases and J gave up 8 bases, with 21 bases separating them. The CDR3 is CASSIQTGIVSEAFF. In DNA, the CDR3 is TGTGCCAGCAGCATCCAGACAGGAATAGTATCCGAAGCTTTCTTT.

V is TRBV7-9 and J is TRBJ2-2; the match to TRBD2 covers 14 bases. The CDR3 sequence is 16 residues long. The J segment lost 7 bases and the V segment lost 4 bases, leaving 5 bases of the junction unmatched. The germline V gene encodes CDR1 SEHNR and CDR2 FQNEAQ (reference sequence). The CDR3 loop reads CASSSGLAGDIGELFF. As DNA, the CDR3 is TGTGCCAGCAGCTCGGGACTAGCGGGAGATATCGGGGAGCTGTTTTTT.

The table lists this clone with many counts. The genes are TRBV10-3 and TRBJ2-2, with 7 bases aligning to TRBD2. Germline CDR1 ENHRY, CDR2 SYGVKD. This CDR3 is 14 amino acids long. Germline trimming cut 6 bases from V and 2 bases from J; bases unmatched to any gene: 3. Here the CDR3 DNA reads TGTGCCATCAGCAAGCGGGACAACACCGGGGAGCTGTTTTTT. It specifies CAISKRDNTGELFF.

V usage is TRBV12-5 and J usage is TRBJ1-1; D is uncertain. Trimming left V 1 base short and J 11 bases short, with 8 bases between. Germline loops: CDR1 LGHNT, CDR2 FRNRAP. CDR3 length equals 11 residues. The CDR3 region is CASGLGGSAFF. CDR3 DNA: TGTGCTAGTGGTTTGGGTGGTAGTGCTTTCTTT.

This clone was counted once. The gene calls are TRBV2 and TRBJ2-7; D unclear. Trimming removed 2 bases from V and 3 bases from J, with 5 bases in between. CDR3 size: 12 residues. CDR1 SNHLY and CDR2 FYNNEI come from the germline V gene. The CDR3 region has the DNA TGTGCCAGCAGTGAAACTCGCTACGAGCAGTACTTC. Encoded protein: CASSETRYEQYF.

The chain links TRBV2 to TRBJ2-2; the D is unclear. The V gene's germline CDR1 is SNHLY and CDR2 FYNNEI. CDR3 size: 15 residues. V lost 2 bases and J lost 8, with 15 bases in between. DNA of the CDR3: TGTGCCAGCAGTGAAATGGGCCACCCCGTAGGGGAGCTGTTTTTT. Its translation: CASSEMGHPVGELFF.

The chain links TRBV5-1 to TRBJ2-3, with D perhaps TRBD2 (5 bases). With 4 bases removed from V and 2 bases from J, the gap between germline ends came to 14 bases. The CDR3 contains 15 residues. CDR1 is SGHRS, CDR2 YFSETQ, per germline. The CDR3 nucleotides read TGCGCCAGCAGCCCCTTACTAGGCCCCACAGATACGCAGTATTTT. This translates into CASSPLLGPTDTQYF.

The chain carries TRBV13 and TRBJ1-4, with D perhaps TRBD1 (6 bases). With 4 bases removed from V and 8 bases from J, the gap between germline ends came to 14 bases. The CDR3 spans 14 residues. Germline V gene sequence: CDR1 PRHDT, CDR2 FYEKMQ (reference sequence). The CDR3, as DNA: TGTGCCAGCAGCTCATTTGCAGGGGACGAAAAACTGTTTTTT. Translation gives CASSSFAGDEKLFF.

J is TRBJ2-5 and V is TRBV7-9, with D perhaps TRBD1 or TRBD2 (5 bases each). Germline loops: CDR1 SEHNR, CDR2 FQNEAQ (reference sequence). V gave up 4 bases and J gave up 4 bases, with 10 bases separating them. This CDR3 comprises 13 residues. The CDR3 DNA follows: TGTGCCAGCAGCTATCGGGGCCCAGAGACCCAGTACTTC. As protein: CASSYRGPETQYF.